A single sample is the source of the 18 T cell receptor beta chains below, sequenced in a study of T cells in Graves' hyperthyroidism and ophthalmopathy. It was RNA transcripts that yielded the amplified TCR beta CDR3 regions. The HTBI set primed first-round TCR CDR3 RT-PCR. TCRdb analysed the multiplex PCR reads with MiXCR anew, one entry per CDR3 protein. Here the sample spans more than 300,000 distinct CDR3 sequences, approximately 15% being singletons. Sequenced material: blood. The receptors shown here come from a woman aged 25 to 39 with Graves' hyperthyroidism.

This clonotype has at least ten counts. The chain links TRBV6-1 to TRBJ2-3; D is unclear. CDR1 is MNHNS and CDR2 is SASEGT in the germline V gene. Deletions cut 6 bases from V and 0 bases from J, with 4 bases between. The CDR3 is made up of 12 amino acids. The CDR3 DNA is TGTGCCAGCAGCCATAGCACAGATACGCAGTATTTT. Translated, it gives CASSHSTDTQYF.

For the CDR3, the DNA is TGTGCCAGCAGCCTGTCCCTCGGCCAAAATCAGCCCCAGCATTTT. This encodes CASSLSLGQNQPQHF. V usage is TRBV7-9 and J usage is TRBJ1-5; no firm D call. Trimming removed 5 bases from V and 4 bases from J, with 15 bases in between. CDR3 size: 15 residues. Germline CDR1 and CDR2: SEHNR and FQNEAQ (reference sequence).

This clonotype was seen only a few times. The CDR3 nucleotides are TGTGCCAGCAGCTTGGGACTAGCGGGAGGAAACAATGAGCAGTTCTTC. This translates into CASSLGLAGGNNEQFF. V gene TRBV5-5 combines with J gene TRBJ2-1, with 13 bases lining up with TRBD2. Germline V gene sequence: CDR1 SGHKS, CDR2 YYEKEE (reference sequence). Unmatched junction bases numbered 2, after V lost 0 bases and J lost 5 bases. The CDR3 is 16 amino acids.

This clonotype was seen more than once but under ten times. The chain combines TRBV7-9 with TRBJ1-2; 8 positions match TRBD1. CDR1 SEHNR and CDR2 FQNEAQ come from the germline V gene (reference sequence). The CDR3 is made up of 17 amino acids. After removal of 5 bases from V and 4 bases from J, the junction contained 15 bases not matched to a gene. The CDR3 protein is CASSPTEVAGGFYGYTF. The CDR3, as DNA: TGTGCCAGCAGCCCAACGGAAGTGGCAGGGGGCTTCTATGGCTACACCTTC.

This clonotype has only a few counts. The chain is built from TRBV24-1 and TRBJ2-6, with 9 bases aligning to TRBD1. This CDR3 has 18 amino acids. Trimming took 4 bases from V and 3 from J; bases not matched to a gene: 9. CDR1 is KGHDR and CDR2 is SFDVKD in the germline V gene. CDR3 coding DNA: TGTGCCACCAGTGACCCTTCGACAGGGGGTTATGGGGCCAACGTCCTGACTTTC. Translating it yields CATSDPSTGGYGANVLTF.

The rearrangement links TRBV3-1 to TRBJ2-5; 13 nucleotides line up with TRBD2. The CDR3 runs 19 residues. Trimming removed 5 bases from V and 4 bases from J; junction bases left unmatched: 16. CDR1 and CDR2 from the germline V gene are LGHDT and YNNKEL (reference sequence). The CDR3 sequence: CASSARTSGSLSPRETQYF. The CDR3 coding sequence is TGTGCCAGCAGCGCCCGGACTAGCGGGAGCCTATCGCCAAGAGAGACCCAGTACTTC.

The V call is TRBV11-2, the J call TRBJ2-5, with TRBD1 identical over 8 bases. CDR1 and CDR2 from the germline V gene are SGHAT and FQNNGV. This CDR3 spans 15 amino acids. J lost 1 base, V lost 4 bases, and 5 bases had no gene match. DNA of the CDR3: TGTGCCAGCAGCTCCCCTGGGACAGGCCAAGAGACCCAGTACTTC. As protein: CASSSPGTGQETQYF.

Worth noting for this clonotype: A read error may be the cause here, since a much bigger clone is one base away. The chain combines TRBV3-1 with TRBJ2-3; no reliable D call. V lost 0 bases and J 0 bases, leaving 4 bases between the germline ends. Germline V CDR1 and CDR2: LGHDT, YNNKEL (reference sequence). The CDR3 has 14 residues. The DNA for the CDR3 is TGTGCCAGCAGCCAAGATCACAGCACAGATACGCAGTATTTT. Its translation: CASSQDHSTDTQYF.

V and J are TRBV9 and TRBJ2-1; D perhaps matches TRBD2 (6 bases). The CDR3 runs to 16 residues. Germline CDR1 is SGDLS and CDR2 is YYNGEE. V lost 4 bases to trimming and J lost 4 bases, with 18 bases between them. CDR3 loop: CASSPSEGGVYNEQFF. CDR3 bases: TGTGCCAGCAGCCCCTCTGAGGGAGGTGTTTACAATGAGCAGTTCTTC.

J is TRBJ2-1 and V is TRBV19, with D unclear. Germline V gives CDR1 LNHDA, CDR2 SQIVND (reference sequence). Trimming took 5 bases from V and 8 from J, leaving 10 bases between them. This CDR3 spans 12 amino acids. The DNA of the CDR3 is TGTGCCAGTAGTCCAGACACTGATGAGCAGTTCTTC. Amino acids: CASSPDTDEQFF. Looking up the rest from reference TRBV19 and TRBJ2-1 gives the full variable domain: DGGITQSPKYLFRKEGQNVTLSCEQNLNHDAMYWYRQDPGQGLRLIYYSQIVNDFQKGDIAEGYSVSREKKESFPLTVTSAQKNPTAFYLCASSPDTDEQFFGPGTRLTVL.

The chain couples TRBV2 to TRBJ2-2; no firm D call. Germline assignment: CDR1 SNHLY and CDR2 FYNNEI. V was shortened by 2 bases and J by 3 bases, with 7 bases between the two germline ends. This CDR3 is 14 amino acids long. CDR3 amino acids: CASSERSYTGELFF. The CDR3 DNA sequence: TGTGCCAGCAGTGAAAGGTCTTACACCGGGGAGCTGTTTTTT.

The chain carries TRBV20-1 and TRBJ2-7; 16 nucleotides agree with TRBD2. CDR3 length equals 16 residues. V lost 4 bases, J lost 7 bases, and 10 bases stayed unmatched. Germline V gene data show CDR1 as DFQATT and CDR2 as SNEGSKA (reference sequence). Written as DNA, the CDR3 is TGCAGTGCTACAGGGACTAGCGGGAGGGGCTTTAGGGAGCAGTACTTC. The encoded protein is CSATGTSGRGFREQYF.

This clonotype was seen repeatedly, ten times or more. V and J are TRBV7-8 and TRBJ2-7; D is perhaps TRBD1 (6 bases). This CDR3 region has 16 residues. Germline values: CDR1 SGHVS, CDR2 FQNEAQ. V was cut by 1 base and J by 3 bases, with 16 bases left in between. DNA for the CDR3: TGTGCCAGCAGCTTAGAGGGGGTGGGGTCCCACTACGAGCAGTACTTC. Residues: CASSLEGVGSHYEQYF.

This sequence joins TRBV7-8 and TRBJ2-5, with a possible D match to TRBD2 (6 bases). Germline-derived CDR1 and CDR2 are SGHVS and FQNEAQ. The CDR3 totals 15 residues. Trimming pared 4 bases from V and 0 bases from J, leaving 12 bases between. The CDR3 region is CASSSGGAYQETQYF. The CDR3 DNA follows: TGTGCCAGCAGCTCCGGGGGAGCATACCAAGAGACCCAGTACTTC.

This clonotype was observed many times. This rearrangement joins TRBV30 to TRBJ2-5; 8 nucleotides match TRBD2. Germline V CDR1 and CDR2: GTSNPN, SVGIG (reference sequence). V shed 0 bases and J 4 bases; nucleotides not matched to a gene: 10. CDR3 length: 16 residues. The CDR3 nucleotides are TGTGCCTGGAGTGTATCCCCGGGAGGGCCGGGAGAGACCCAGTACTTC. Translation gives CAWSVSPGGPGETQYF.

This clonotype has ten or more counts. The gene calls are TRBV7-9 and TRBJ1-4; no clear D. V gave up 6 bases and J gave up 0 bases, with 11 bases separating them. Germline CDR1 is SEHNR and CDR2 is FQNEAQ (reference sequence). The length of the CDR3 is 15 residues. Written as DNA, the CDR3 is TGTGCCAGCAGTCTCCGTGTTGCAACTAATGAAAAACTGTTTTTT. Protein product: CASSLRVATNEKLFF.

This rearrangement joins TRBV6-1 to TRBJ2-7; 11 nucleotides line up with TRBD2. The CDR3 runs to 16 residues. CDR1 is MNHNS and CDR2 is SASEGT in the germline V gene. The trim removed 6 bases at V and 0 bases at J, leaving 7 bases unmatched. CDR3 nucleotide sequence: TGTGCCAGCAGCCGACTAGCGGGAACGAACTCCTACGAGCAGTACTTC. It yields the protein CASSRLAGTNSYEQYF.

Ten or more counts support this clonotype. The chain is built from TRBV24-1 and TRBJ1-2; D remains unclear. The CDR3 runs to 13 residues. V was shortened by 7 bases and J by 8 bases, with 16 bases between the two germline ends. In germline, CDR1 is KGHDR, CDR2 SFDVKD. Here the CDR3 DNA reads TGTGCCACCAGCCAAGGACTCGTCGGCGGCTACACCTTC. Residues: CATSQGLVGGYTF.